This entry is about one T cell receptor beta chain. Its cognate antigen is unknown. The source of the sample is a study of shared clonotypes between healthy human individuals. About the study: Those who served as donors were a couple of women and a few men between the ages of 18 and 49. Whole-study findings and limits: Clonotypes shared by all four donors outscored non-shared clonotypes in generation probability.

Terminally differentiated effector memory CD45RA+ cells were excluded from the naive CD8 cells, which were CD45RO-negative and positively selected for CCR7. Around 30,000 T cell genomes (about 0.2 ug DNA) went into each sorted-subset replicate. Original handling: From ImmunoSEQ came sequences covering only the junction and carrying no quality scores, so filtering differed. Some clones are missing from TCRdb's copy, which holds only in-frame ones; the method was immunoSEQ multiplex PCR. That table gives V, J and clone size, and the DNA gave D and trimming. This sample has about 590,000 clones, with 95% to 96% found just once. The sample comprised naive CD8+ T cells sorted from blood. The source of this sequence is a woman aged 30 to 39 in good health.

CDR3 coding DNA: TGTGCCAGCAGTGCGACAGGGGGCTCAGGCATTCCCTCACCCCTCCACTTT. It codes for CASSATGGSGIPSPLHF. The rearrangement joins TRBV2 to TRBJ1-6; 10 bases are shared with TRBD1. V lost 4 bases and J lost 10; bases outside the gene matches: 13. Germline CDR1 and CDR2: SNHLY and FYNNEI. CDR3 length: 17 amino acids.